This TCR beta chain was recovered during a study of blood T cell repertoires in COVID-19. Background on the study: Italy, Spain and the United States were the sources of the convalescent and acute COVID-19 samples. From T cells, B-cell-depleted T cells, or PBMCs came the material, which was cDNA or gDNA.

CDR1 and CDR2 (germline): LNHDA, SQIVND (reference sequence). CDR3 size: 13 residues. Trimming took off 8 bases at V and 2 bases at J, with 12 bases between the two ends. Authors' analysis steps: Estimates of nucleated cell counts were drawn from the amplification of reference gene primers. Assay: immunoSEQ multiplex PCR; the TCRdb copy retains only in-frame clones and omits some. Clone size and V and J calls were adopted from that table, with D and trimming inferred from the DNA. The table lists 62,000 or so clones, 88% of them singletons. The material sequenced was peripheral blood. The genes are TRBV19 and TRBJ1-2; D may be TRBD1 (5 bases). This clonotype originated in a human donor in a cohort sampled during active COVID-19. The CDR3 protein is CASCAGGNYGYTF. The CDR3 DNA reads TGTGCCAGTTGCGCCGGGGGAAACTATGGCTACACCTTC.